This T cell receptor beta chain was sequenced in a study of T cells in Graves' hyperthyroidism and ophthalmopathy. Blood was sampled at initial diagnosis of hyperthyroidism, prior to onset of any ophthalmopathy symptoms. An approximately 9.4 ml volume of fresh peripheral blood provided the PBMCs. The investigators amplified TCR beta CDR3 regions from RNA transcripts. Researchers ran a first-round RT-PCR on the TCR CDR3 using the HTBI primer set. TCRdb recomputed calls from the multiplex PCR reads with MiXCR, one row per CDR3 protein. The sample yields 150,000 or so distinct CDR3 sequences, less than 10% seen once. Study results and limitations: Onset of ophthalmopathy came a median 6.5 months after the model predicted it. Blood also contained most expanded thyroid clonotypes above 0.001.

At least ten counts were recorded for this clonotype. What it binds is unknown. This CDR3 is 15 amino acids long. CDR1 and CDR2 (germline): MNHEY, SMNVEV (reference sequence). V was cut by 4 bases and J by 0 bases, with 10 bases left in between. The sequence was obtained from a woman aged 18-30 years with Graves' hyperthyroidism that later progressed to Graves' ophthalmopathy. V and J are TRBV27 and TRBJ1-5; D gene unclear. Sequencing was performed on blood. The CDR3 region is CASSSGSGSNQPQHF. The CDR3 nucleotides read TGTGCCAGCAGTTCGGGGAGCGGTAGCAATCAGCCCCAGCATTTT.